The entry that follows covers one T cell receptor (beta chain) sequence. This CDR3 is built from 14 residues. Deletions cut 0 bases from V and 7 bases from J, with 11 bases between. The germline gives CDR1 LNHNV, CDR2 YYDKDF (reference sequence). The data derive from a study of blood T cell repertoires in COVID-19. Authors' data handling: Amplified reference gene primers provided the basis for estimating nucleated cell counts. Repertoires were generated with immunoSEQ multiplex PCR, while TCRdb's copy carries only in-frame clones and drops some. The V and J calls and clone size come from that table; D and trimming were worked out from the DNA. In the table there are about 270,000 clones, under 90% of which are singletons.

The receptor was isolated from a man aged 18 to 30 who had recovered from COVID-19. Sequencing input: PBMCs or T cells enriched from blood (not recorded which). The V gene is TRBV15, the J gene TRBJ2-3; a possible D gene is TRBD1 (6 bases). CDR3: CATSRDRTAHTQYF. DNA for the CDR3: TGTGCCACCAGCAGAGATAGGACAGCTCATACGCAGTATTTT.